This section outlines one TCR beta chain sequence together with its context. This specimen belongs to a study of blood T cell repertoires in COVID-19. Libraries were prepared by immunoSEQ multiplex PCR; TCRdb keeps only in-frame clonotypes and omits some of them. The table includes about 120,000 clones, 85% to 90% detected once. CDR3 length: 14 amino acids. Trimming pared 7 bases from V and 5 bases from J, leaving 18 bases between. The germline V gene encodes CDR1 SGHKS and CDR2 YYEKEE (reference sequence). This chain uses TRBV5-5 with TRBJ1-1; no clear D. The sequenced sample consisted of peripheral blood. This receptor was identified in a woman between 65 and 79 years old with acute or convalescent COVID-19. CDR3 sequence: CASFLPGRGTEAFF. DNA for the CDR3: TGTGCCAGCTTTTTACCCGGGCGAGGGACTGAAGCTTTCTTT.